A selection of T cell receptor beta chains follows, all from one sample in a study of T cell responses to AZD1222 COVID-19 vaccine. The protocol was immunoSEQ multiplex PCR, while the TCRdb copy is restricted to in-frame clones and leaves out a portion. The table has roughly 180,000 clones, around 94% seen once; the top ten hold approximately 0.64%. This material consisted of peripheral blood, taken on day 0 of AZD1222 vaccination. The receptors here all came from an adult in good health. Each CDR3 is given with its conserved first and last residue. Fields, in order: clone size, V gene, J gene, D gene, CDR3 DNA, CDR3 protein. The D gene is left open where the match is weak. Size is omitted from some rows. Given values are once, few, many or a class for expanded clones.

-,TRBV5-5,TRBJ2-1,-,TGTGCCAGCAGTTTCGGGTACACCCCTACTTACAATGAGCAGTTCTTC,CASSFGYTPTYNEQFF
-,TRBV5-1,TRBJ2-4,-,TGCGCCAGCAGCCCGGAACGCTACAGATATCTAGCCAAAAACATTCAGTACTTC,CASSPERYRYLAKNIQYF
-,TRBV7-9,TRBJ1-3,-,TGTGCCAGCAGCCATAAGGATGGAAACACCATATATTTT,CASSHKDGNTIYF
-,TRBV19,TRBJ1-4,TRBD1,TGTGCCAGTAGTAATCGACAGGGACGGGAAAAACTGTTTTTT,CASSNRQGREKLFF
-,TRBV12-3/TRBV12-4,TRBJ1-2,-,TGTGCCAGCACGCCCATTAAGAACTATGGCTACACCTTC,CASTPIKNYGYTF
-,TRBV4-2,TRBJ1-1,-,TGTGCCAGCAGCCAAGATTTAGATTACGCTGAAGCTTTCTTT,CASSQDLDYAEAFF
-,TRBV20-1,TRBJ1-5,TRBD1,TGCAGTGCTAGTCGCAGGCAGGGGGCTGAAGGCAATCAGCCCCAGCATTTT,CSASRRQGAEGNQPQHF
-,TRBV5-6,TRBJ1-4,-,TGTGCCAGCAGCCTAGGTAGGGGGGCAGGTGAAAAACTGTTTTTT,CASSLGRGAGEKLFF
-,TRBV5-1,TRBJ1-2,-,TGCGCCAGCAGCTTGGCGGCGGCCTATGGCTACACCTTC,CASSLAAAYGYTF
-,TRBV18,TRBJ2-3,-,TGTGCCAGCTCCTGGGGGAACACAGATACGCAGTATTTT,CASSWGNTDTQYF
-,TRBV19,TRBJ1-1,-,TGTGCCAGTGGGGTCTGGCACATGAACACTGAAGCTTTCTTT,CASGVWHMNTEAFF
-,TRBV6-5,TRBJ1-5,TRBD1,TGTGCCAGCAGGGACAGGGGGAATCAGCCCCAGCATTTT,CASRDRGNQPQHF
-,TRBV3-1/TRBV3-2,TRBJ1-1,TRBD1,TGTGCCAGCAGCAATAGACAGGGCGGGAGGGACACTGAAGCTTTCTTT,CASSNRQGGRDTEAFF
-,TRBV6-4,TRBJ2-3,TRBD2,TGTGCCAGCAGTCTGACTAGCGGACTCACAGATACGCAGTATTTT,CASSLTSGLTDTQYF
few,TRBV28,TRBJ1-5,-,TGTGCCAGCAGTTTGGAGGGACAGCCCCAGCATTTT,CASSLEGQPQHF
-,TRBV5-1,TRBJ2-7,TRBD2,TGCGCCAGCAGCTCCCGAGCGAGCGGGAGATCGGACGAGCAGTACTTC,CASSSRASGRSDEQYF
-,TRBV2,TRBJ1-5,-,TGTGCCAGCAGTGGGGACTATCAGCCCCAGCATTTT,CASSGDYQPQHF
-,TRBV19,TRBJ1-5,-,TGTGCCAGTAGTATTGGGGGGGCCTCCGGGCAGCCCCAGCATTTT,CASSIGGASGQPQHF
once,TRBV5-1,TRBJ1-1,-,TGCGCCAGCAGATGGGGGAACACTGAAGCTTTCTTT,CASRWGNTEAFF
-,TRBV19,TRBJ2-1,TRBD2,TGTGCCAGTGGGACCGGGACTAGCGGGAAGTATGAGCAGTTCTTC,CASGTGTSGKYEQFF
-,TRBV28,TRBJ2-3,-,TGTGCCAGCAGTTTTCGCGCTAGCACAGATACGCAGTATTTT,CASSFRASTDTQYF
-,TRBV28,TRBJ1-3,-,TGTGCCAGCAGTTTCCTCTCTGGAAACACCATATATTTT,CASSFLSGNTIYF
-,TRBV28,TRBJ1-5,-,TGTGCCAGCAGTCCCATCCTGCGTTCGACAGCGAGAGGGCCCCAGCATTTT,CASSPILRSTARGPQHF
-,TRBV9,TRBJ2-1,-,TGTGCCAGCAGCGGGCCTAGCAACTCCTACAATGAGCAGTTCTTC,CASSGPSNSYNEQFF
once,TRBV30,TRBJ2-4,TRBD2,TGTGCCTGGAGCCATAGCGGGAGTACGGGGAACATTCAGTACTTC,CAWSHSGSTGNIQYF
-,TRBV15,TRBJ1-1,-,TGTGCCACCAGCAGTCCTTGGGCAACTGAAGCTTTCTTT,CATSSPWATEAFF